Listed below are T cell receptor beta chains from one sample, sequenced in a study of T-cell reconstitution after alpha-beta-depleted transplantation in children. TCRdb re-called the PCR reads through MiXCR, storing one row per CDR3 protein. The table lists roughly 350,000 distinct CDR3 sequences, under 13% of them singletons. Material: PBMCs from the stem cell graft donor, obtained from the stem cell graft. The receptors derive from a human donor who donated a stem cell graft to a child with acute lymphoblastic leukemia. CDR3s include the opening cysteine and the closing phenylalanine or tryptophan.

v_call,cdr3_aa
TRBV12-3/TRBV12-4,CASSLFYQPQHF
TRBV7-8,CASSFPIGGAAYEQYF
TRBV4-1,CASSQRDPRFSNQPQHF
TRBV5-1,CASSLDILGEQYF
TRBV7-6,CASSLAGPTDEQFF
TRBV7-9,CASSETTNEQFF
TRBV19,CASSITGLDEQYF
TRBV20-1,CSARSTREQYF
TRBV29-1,CSVEKATYNEQFF
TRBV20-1,CSARETYSPLHF